Each of the 9 T cell receptor beta chains below was sequenced from the same sample in a study of CD8 T cells in ankylosing spondylitis. Study-wide findings and caveats: Seemingly characteristic of ankylosing spondylitis blood was a TCR beta motif consisting of under ten highly homologous variants.

Their target antigens are unknown. One entry per CDR3 protein, called by TCRdb with MiXCR from the 5' RACE reads. The table lists around 770,000 distinct CDR3 sequences, 15% to 20% of them singletons, with about 19% in the top ten. The sequenced material came from blood, either unsorted or a sorted T cell fraction (not recorded which). Receptors originate from a male donor with ankylosing spondylitis.

This clonotype has more than one count but fewer than ten. This chain connects TRBV6-1 to TRBJ1-2; weak D call: TRBD1 (5 bases). The germline CDR1 and CDR2 sequences are MNHNS and SASEGT. The CDR3 totals 14 residues. Between the trimmed V and J ends, which lost 6 bases and 10 bases, there was a span of 21 bases. CDR3 sequence reads: CASRGVDSLSNYTF. The CDR3 DNA follows: TGTGCCAGCAGAGGTGTTGACAGCCTCAGTAACTACACCTTC.

The sample holds a few counts of this clonotype. The chain uses TRBV12-3 or TRBV12-4 and TRBJ2-7; 9 bases map to TRBD1. This CDR3 spans 12 amino acids. The ends lost 6 bases at V and 9 bases at J; junction bases unmatched: 6. This CDR3 is CASSARQGGQYF. Here the CDR3 DNA reads TGTGCCAGCAGCGCCCGACAGGGGGGGCAGTACTTC.

This sequence joins TRBV10-2 and TRBJ2-3; possibly TRBD1 or TRBD2 for D (6 bases each). CDR3 length: 16 amino acids. Trimming pared 3 bases from V and 5 bases from J, leaving 18 bases between. CDR1 is WSHSY, CDR2 SAAADI, per germline. CDR3 DNA sequence: TGCGCCAGCAGTGACGCGGACAGTAGCGGAGGAGATACGCAGTATTTT. Residues: CASSDADSSGGDTQYF.

This clonotype showed up just once. The V gene is TRBV4-1, the J gene TRBJ2-7, with D unclear. The ends were cut back, 2 bases at V and 4 bases at J, with 15 bases in the middle. From germline, CDR1 is MGHRA and CDR2 YSYEKL. This CDR3 region has 15 residues. CDR3 sequence: CASSQFTKDDYEQYF. In nucleotides, the CDR3 is TGCGCCAGCAGCCAATTCACCAAGGATGATTACGAGCAGTACTTC.

The chain uses TRBV29-1 and TRBJ1-2, with a tentative D call TRBD1 (5 bases). Trimming left V 6 bases short and J 8 bases short, with 22 bases between. Germline-derived CDR1 and CDR2 are SQVTM and ANQGSEA. The CDR3 spans 14 residues. The CDR3 reads CSVISGQGRWGYTF. The CDR3 DNA reads TGCAGCGTCATATCGGGGCAGGGACGGTGGGGCTACACCTTC.

This chain connects TRBV20-1 to TRBJ1-6, with 10 bases that match TRBD1. V dropped 6 bases and J dropped 10; count of bases not matched to a gene: 6. This CDR3 region has 13 residues. Germline V gene lookup returns CDR1 DFQATT and CDR2 SNEGSKA (reference sequence). The CDR3 DNA is TGCAGTGCCGCCGGACAGGGGGAATCACCCCTCCACTTT. It yields the protein CSAAGQGESPLHF.

This chain links TRBV7-8 with TRBJ2-7; TRBD1 matches 8 bases. Looked up from germline, CDR1 is SGHVS and CDR2 is FQNEAQ. This CDR3 has 17 amino acids. V shed 5 bases, J shed 2 bases, and the junction held 14 bases outside the gene matches. CDR3 bases: TGTGCCAGCAGCGAGAGTACCCGGACAGGGAACCCCTACGAGCAGTACTTC. As protein: CASSESTRTGNPYEQYF.

The V gene is TRBV19, the J gene TRBJ2-2; no clear D gene. CDR1 and CDR2 from the germline V gene are LNHDA and SQIVND (reference sequence). Trimming took off 1 base at V and 6 bases at J, with 12 bases between the two ends. CDR3 length: 15 residues. The CDR3 spells CASSIAALRSGELFF. Here the CDR3 DNA reads TGTGCCAGTAGTATAGCAGCCTTGAGGTCCGGGGAGCTGTTTTTT.

A word on this clonotype: A read error is the likely source, as a far larger clone sits one nucleotide away. This sequence joins TRBV2 and TRBJ2-7, with D unclear. From germline, CDR1 is SNHLY and CDR2 FYNNEI. V lost 5 bases and J lost 3, with 8 bases in between. There are 12 residues in the CDR3. The CDR3 region has the DNA TGTGCCAGCAGTTCCGACTTCTACGAGCAGTACTTC. Its translation is CASSSDFYEQYF.